This T cell receptor (beta chain) was sequenced for a study of blood T cell repertoires in COVID-19. Method: immunoSEQ multiplex PCR; TCRdb's copy keeps in-frame clones and lacks some. The repertoire includes 300,000 to 350,000 clones, 87% of them detected once, and more than 8.5% sits in the top ten. With V trimmed by 0 bases and J by 4 bases, 14 bases remained unmatched. CDR3 length equals 20 residues. From germline, CDR1 is SGHVS and CDR2 FNYEAQ. Sample: PBMCs or T cells enriched from blood (not recorded which). The sequence came from a woman younger than 35 who had recovered from COVID-19. V gene TRBV7-6 combines with J gene TRBJ2-6; TRBD1 matches at 8 bases. This chain's CDR3 is CASSLAGPWAGGEGANVLTF. The DNA for the CDR3 is TGTGCCAGCAGCTTAGCGGGCCCTTGGGCAGGGGGCGAAGGGGCCAACGTCCTGACTTTC.